Following are 17 T cell receptor beta chains from one sample sequenced in a study of cytomegalovirus exposure and HLA in healthy donors. PCR amplification relied on 60 Vbeta primers (plus 13 Jbeta primers). Clones were read by immunoSEQ multiplex PCR, and TCRdb kept only the in-frame ones, dropping some. The data show 95,000 to 100,000 clones, roughly 80% seen once. The specimen sequenced was PBMCs. The origin of the receptors is a middle-aged man in good health and CMV-seronegative.

This clone has just a few counts. This chain joins TRBV7-9 and TRBJ2-7; TRBD2 matches at 8 bases. V trimming: 1 base; J trimming: 6 bases; junction bases outside the gene matches: 8. The CDR3 has 15 amino acids. Germline V gene data show CDR1 as SEHNR and CDR2 as FQNEAQ (reference sequence). This CDR3 is CASSLGAGGGGEQYV. The CDR3 coding sequence is TGTGCCAGCAGCTTAGGTGCGGGGGGCGGTGGCGAGCAGTACGTC.

About this clone itself: The sample holds other DNA sequences that translate to the same CDR3. The V and J genes are TRBV19 and TRBJ1-6; possible D gene TRBD1, 6 bases. Germline CDR1 is LNHDA and CDR2 is SQIVND (reference sequence). This CDR3 contains 15 residues. V lost 4 bases and J 7 bases, leaving 14 bases between the germline ends. As DNA, the CDR3 is TGTGCCAGTAGTACGAACAGGGCGGGCAATTCACCCCTCCACTTT. This translates into CASSTNRAGNSPLHF.

The rearrangement uses TRBV6-5 and TRBJ2-6; D might be TRBD1 (6 bases). This CDR3 has 16 amino acids. Trimming removed 2 bases at V and 4 bases at J, with 12 bases between. CDR1 and CDR2 from the germline V gene are MNHEY and SVGAGI. The DNA of the CDR3 is TGTGCCAGCAGTTACACCCAGGGGTCAGGGGCCAACGTCCTGACTTTC. Translating it yields CASSYTQGSGANVLTF.

The genes are TRBV11-3 and TRBJ1-6; maybe TRBD1 (6 bases). CDR3 length equals 13 residues. Germline CDR1 is SGHNT and CDR2 is YENEEA. Trimming took 3 bases from V and 7 from J, leaving 7 bases between them. The CDR3 coding sequence is TGTGCCAGCAGCTTTACAGGGAATTCACCCCTCCACTTT. Encoded protein: CASSFTGNSPLHF.

The chain couples TRBV18 to TRBJ1-1; unclear D gene. The CDR3 loop spans 12 amino acids. From germline, CDR1 is KGHSH and CDR2 LQKENI. V lost 7 bases to trimming and J lost 0 bases, with 6 bases between them. CDR3 DNA sequence: TGTGCCAGCTTAAATATGAACACTGAAGCTTTCTTT. This codes for CASLNMNTEAFF.

This clone was detected only once. The genes are TRBV11-2 and TRBJ2-3; D possibly corresponds to TRBD2 (5 bases). The CDR3 runs to 15 residues. Per germline, CDR1 SGHAT and CDR2 FQNNGV. The ends were cut back, 1 base at V and 2 bases at J, with 10 bases in the middle. The CDR3 sequence: CASSLASRSTDTQYF. DNA of the CDR3: TGTGCCAGCAGCTTAGCTAGCAGGTCCACAGATACGCAGTATTTT.

The genes are TRBV13 and TRBJ2-1; D is ambiguous. CDR3 length: 12 residues. Germline assignment: CDR1 PRHDT and CDR2 FYEKMQ (reference sequence). The V gene lost 1 base and the J gene lost 7 bases, with 5 bases spanning the gap. The CDR3 sequence is CASSLETNEQFF. The CDR3 DNA is TGTGCCAGCAGCTTAGAAACTAATGAGCAGTTCTTC.

The chain carries TRBV11-2 and TRBJ1-6; D is undetermined. The CDR3 contains 13 residues. Germline V gene sequence: CDR1 SGHAT, CDR2 FQNNGV. V was pared by 2 bases and J by 14 bases, with 13 bases between. CDR3 sequence reads: CASSLSEGITLHF. CDR3 bases: TGTGCCAGCAGCTTAAGCGAGGGTATCACCCTCCACTTT.

The chain joins TRBV7-3 to TRBJ2-1, with 13 bases fitting TRBD2. V dropped 2 bases and J dropped 7; count of bases not matched to a gene: 2. The germline V gene encodes CDR1 SGHTA and CDR2 FQGTGA. This CDR3 is built from 15 residues. CDR3 coding DNA: TGTGCCAGCAGCTTAGAGGGACTAGCGGGGAATGAGCAGTTCTTC. This gives the protein CASSLEGLAGNEQFF.

As for this clone: At the DNA level, this CDR3 is encoded by other sequences in the same sample as well. The gene calls are TRBV6-5 and TRBJ1-1; TRBD1 might be the D (5 bases). With 0 bases removed from V and 2 bases from J, the gap between germline ends came to 10 bases. This CDR3 region has 15 residues. The germline V gene encodes CDR1 MNHEY and CDR2 SVGAGI. The CDR3 nucleotides read TGTGCCAGCAGTTACTCCCAGACAGTTAACACTGAAGCTTTCTTT. Its protein is CASSYSQTVNTEAFF.

The V and J genes are TRBV2 and TRBJ1-2, with TRBD1 matching 7 bases. The CDR3 totals 16 residues. The germline gives CDR1 SNHLY, CDR2 FYNNEI. Losses at the gene ends were 6 bases for V and 0 bases for J; bases not matched to a gene: 10. The CDR3 protein is CASSHLRQGANYGYTF. CDR3 DNA: TGTGCCAGCAGCCACCTACGACAGGGTGCTAACTATGGCTACACCTTC.

Written as DNA, the CDR3 is TGCGCCAGCAGCTTCGGAGTCCTTGGGTTAGAAAAACTGTTTTTT. It codes for CASSFGVLGLEKLFF. The chain employs TRBV5-1 and TRBJ1-4, with D unresolved. Germline values: CDR1 SGHRS, CDR2 YFSETQ. V lost 2 bases, J lost 8 bases, and 16 bases lay in between. The CDR3 covers 15 residues.

The chain joins TRBV7-9 to TRBJ1-1, with TRBD1 matching 8 bases. Germline CDR1 reads SEHNR; CDR2 reads FQNEAQ (reference sequence). Trimming removed 5 bases from V and 3 bases from J; junction bases left unmatched: 5. The CDR3 covers 14 residues. CDR3 nucleotide sequence: TGTGCCAGCAGCGAACGGACAGGGTACACTGAAGCTTTCTTT. Encoded protein: CASSERTGYTEAFF.

The rearrangement joins TRBV18 to TRBJ2-7; TRBD2 aligns across 7 bases. TRBJ2-1 explains the end of the DNA better; the J call may be wrong. From germline, CDR1 is KGHSH and CDR2 LQKENI. The CDR3 is 15 amino acids. CDR3 nucleotide sequence: TGTGCCAGCTCACTCGGGAGGTGGTCTCACGATGAGCAGTTCTTC. Encoded protein: CASSLGRWSHDEQFF.

Remarks on this clone: Compared with germline, one end of the junction differs, possibly owing to a read error. The chain has TRBV7-9 and TRBJ1-4; 7 bases are a match to TRBD1. The CDR3 totals 14 residues. Germline V lookup: CDR1 SEHNR, CDR2 FQNEAQ (reference sequence). The CDR3 DNA reads TGTTCCAGCAGCTTTGTAGGGGGCGGTGAAAAACTGTTTTTT. Protein sequence: CSSSFVGGGEKLFF.

This chain connects TRBV10-3 to TRBJ2-5, with D perhaps matching TRBD2 (6 bases). This CDR3 contains 13 residues. Trimming removed 6 bases from V and 5 bases from J, with 13 bases in between. Germline loops: CDR1 ENHRY, CDR2 SYGVKD. CDR3 protein: CAIRSRAGETQYF. As DNA, the CDR3 is TGTGCCATCAGGTCCCGGGCGGGGGAGACCCAGTACTTC.

This chain connects TRBV7-2 to TRBJ2-3; 7 nucleotides agree with TRBD1. The J segment lost 2 bases and the V segment lost 4 bases, leaving 6 bases of the junction unmatched. This CDR3 has 15 residues. Germline V gene lookup returns CDR1 SGHTA and CDR2 FQGNSA. In DNA, the CDR3 is TGTGCCAGCAGCTGGGGTGACAGGGACACAGATACGCAGTATTTT. As protein: CASSWGDRDTDTQYF.